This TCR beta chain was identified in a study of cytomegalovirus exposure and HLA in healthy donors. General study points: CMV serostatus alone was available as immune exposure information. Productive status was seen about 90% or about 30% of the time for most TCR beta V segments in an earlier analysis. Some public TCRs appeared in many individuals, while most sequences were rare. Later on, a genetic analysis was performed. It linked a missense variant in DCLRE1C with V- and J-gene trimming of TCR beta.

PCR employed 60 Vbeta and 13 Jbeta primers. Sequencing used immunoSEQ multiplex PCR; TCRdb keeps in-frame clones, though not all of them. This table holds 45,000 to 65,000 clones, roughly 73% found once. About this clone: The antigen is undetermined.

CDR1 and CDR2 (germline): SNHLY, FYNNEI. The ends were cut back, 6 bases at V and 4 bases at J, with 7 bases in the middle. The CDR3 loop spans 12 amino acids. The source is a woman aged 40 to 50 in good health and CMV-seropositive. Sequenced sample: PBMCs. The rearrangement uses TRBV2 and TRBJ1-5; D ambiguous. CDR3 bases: TGTGCCAGCAGGGCTGAAAATCAGCCCCAGCATTTT. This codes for CASRAENQPQHF.